Given below is one T cell receptor (beta chain) in context. These data belong to a study of blood T cell repertoires in COVID-19. Overall study context: Collection of acute and convalescent COVID-19 samples took place in the United States, Italy and Spain.

Profiling relied on immunoSEQ multiplex PCR, and the TCRdb table lists in-frame clones only, not all of them. The sample has 150,000 to 190,000 clones; around 84% are singletons. Participants reported their clinical history, and cohort assignment relied on those reports. Recovery meant two consecutive negative NP/OP PCR tests, professional clearance, or resolved symptoms. The receptor was derived from a man aged 50 or older who had recovered from COVID-19. The specimen was PBMCs or T cells enriched from blood (not recorded which).

DNA of the CDR3: TGTGCCAGCAGCCAGGGCTGGGGACAGGGTAGCACCGGGGAGCTGTTTTTT. Residues: CASSQGWGQGSTGELFF. The chain carries TRBV7-3 and TRBJ2-2, with TRBD1 matching over 9 bases. V was pared by 5 bases and J by 4 bases, with 11 bases of the junction left unmatched. Per germline, CDR1 SGHTA and CDR2 FQGTGA. This CDR3 is 17 amino acids long.